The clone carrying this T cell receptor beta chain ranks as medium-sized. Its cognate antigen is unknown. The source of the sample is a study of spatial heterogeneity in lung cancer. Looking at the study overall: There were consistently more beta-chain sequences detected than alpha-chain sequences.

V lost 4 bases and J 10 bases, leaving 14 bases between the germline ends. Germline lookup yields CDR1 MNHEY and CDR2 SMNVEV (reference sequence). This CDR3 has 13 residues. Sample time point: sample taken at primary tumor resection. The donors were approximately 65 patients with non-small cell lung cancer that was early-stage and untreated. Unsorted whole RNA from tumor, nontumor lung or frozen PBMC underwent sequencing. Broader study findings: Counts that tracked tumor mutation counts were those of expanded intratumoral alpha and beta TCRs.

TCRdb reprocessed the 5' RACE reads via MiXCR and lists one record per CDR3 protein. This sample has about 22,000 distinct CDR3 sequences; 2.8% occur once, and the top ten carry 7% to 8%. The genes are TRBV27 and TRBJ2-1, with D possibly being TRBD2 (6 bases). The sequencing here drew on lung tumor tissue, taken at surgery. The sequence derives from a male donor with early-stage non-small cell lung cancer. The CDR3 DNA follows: TGTGCCAGCAGTTGGGGGACTCCCCAGGAGCAGTTCTTC. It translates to CASSWGTPQEQFF.